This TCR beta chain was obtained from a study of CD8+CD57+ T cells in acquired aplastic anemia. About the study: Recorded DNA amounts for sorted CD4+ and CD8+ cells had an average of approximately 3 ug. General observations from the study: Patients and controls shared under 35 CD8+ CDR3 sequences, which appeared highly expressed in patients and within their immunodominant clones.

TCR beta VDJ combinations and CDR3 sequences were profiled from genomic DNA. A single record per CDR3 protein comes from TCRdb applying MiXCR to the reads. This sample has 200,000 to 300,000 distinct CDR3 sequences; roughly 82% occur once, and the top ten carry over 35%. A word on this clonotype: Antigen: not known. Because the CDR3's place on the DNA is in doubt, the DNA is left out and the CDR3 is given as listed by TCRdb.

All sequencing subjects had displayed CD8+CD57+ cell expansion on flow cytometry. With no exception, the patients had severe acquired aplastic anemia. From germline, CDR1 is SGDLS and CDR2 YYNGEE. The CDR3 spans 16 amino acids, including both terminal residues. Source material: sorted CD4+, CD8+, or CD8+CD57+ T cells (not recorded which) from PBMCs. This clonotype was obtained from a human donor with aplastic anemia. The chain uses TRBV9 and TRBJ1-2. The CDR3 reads CASGSPESSQYFGYTF.